The T cell receptor (beta chain) under discussion was sequenced for a study of shared clonotypes between healthy human individuals. Study-level background: Donor ages ranged 18 to 49 years: a couple of women, a few men.

Trimming cost V 3 bases and J 1 base; bases outside gene matches: 4. This CDR3 has 15 residues. Per the germline V gene, CDR1 is MDHEN and CDR2 is SYDVKM. Generated by immunoSEQ multiplex PCR, the TCRdb table keeps only in-frame clones and is missing some. The data show 330,000 or so clones, about 70% seen once. Turning to this clone: The target antigen is unknown.

General study findings and limits: Generally, estimated richness proved larger in naive subsets than it did in memory subsets.

The J gene is TRBJ2-3, the V gene TRBV28; 7 bases agree with TRBD1. The sequence came from a man aged 25-40 years in good health. Source material: memory CD4+ T cells sorted from blood. Subset here: CD45RA-negative fraction. The CDR3, as DNA: TGTGCCAGCAGTTTGAGGGGGCTTGGCACAGATACGCAGTATTTT. Translation gives CASSLRGLGTDTQYF. The entire variable domain, with the rest obtained from reference TRBV28 and TRBJ2-3, is as follows: DVKVTQSSRYLVKRTGEKVFLECVQDMDHENMFWYRQDPGLGLRLIYFSYDVKMKEKGDIPEGYSVSREKKERFSLILESASTNQTSMYLCASSLRGLGTDTQYFGPGTRLTVL.